One and the same sample provided the 31 T cell receptor beta chains below, sequenced in a study of control samples from healthy donors and cancer patients. Sequencing was performed with immunoSEQ multiplex PCR; in TCRdb, only in-frame clones are kept and a portion is missing. The sample contains 120,000 or so clones, more than 70% of which appear only once. Sequencing input: blood. These receptors all stem from a man between 60 and 70 years old in good health.

This clone has just one count. This chain connects TRBV5-6 to TRBJ1-1, with a tentative D call TRBD1 (6 bases). V was pared by 4 bases and J by 5 bases, with 9 bases between. The CDR3 is 12 amino acids. CDR1 is SGHDT and CDR2 is YYEEEE in the germline V gene. CDR3 protein: CASSRGRTEAFF. Written as DNA, the CDR3 is TGTGCCAGCAGCCGGGGGCGGACTGAAGCTTTCTTT.

This sequence joins TRBV6-5 and TRBJ1-6, with D unresolved. Germline assignment: CDR1 MNHEY and CDR2 SVGAGI. The CDR3 extends over 15 amino acids. Trimming removed 0 bases at V and 9 bases at J, with 12 bases between. The CDR3 DNA follows: TGTGCCAGCAGTTACTCCTCCAACAATGCTTCACCCCTCCACTTT. Translation: CASSYSSNNASPLHF.

The rearrangement joins TRBV7-9 to TRBJ2-7; 9 bases align to TRBD1. V trimming: 5 bases; J trimming: 2 bases; junction bases outside the gene matches: 7. The CDR3 contains 15 residues. Germline V gives CDR1 SEHNR, CDR2 FQNEAQ (reference sequence). The CDR3 loop is CASSKGTGSTYEQYF. The CDR3 DNA reads TGTGCCAGCAGCAAAGGGACAGGGTCGACCTACGAGCAGTACTTC.

V gene TRBV7-3 combines with J gene TRBJ1-1; tentatively, D is TRBD1 (6 bases). Germline V gives CDR1 SGHTA, CDR2 FQGTGA. This CDR3 is built from 13 residues. Trimming removed 0 bases at V and 13 bases at J, with 15 bases between. The CDR3 region has the DNA TGTGCCAGCAGCTTAACTGAGAGGGGGACGTATTTCTTT. Protein: CASSLTERGTYFF.

The chain is built from TRBV28 and TRBJ1-5; D gene unclear. Trimming pared 3 bases from V and 0 bases from J, leaving 12 bases between. The CDR3 contains 16 residues. CDR1 is MDHEN and CDR2 is SYDVKM in the germline V gene. The CDR3 is CASSLEAGYSNQPQHF. DNA of the CDR3: TGTGCCAGCAGTTTGGAGGCAGGCTATAGCAATCAGCCCCAGCATTTT.

The rearrangement joins TRBV9 to TRBJ1-1; D call uncertain. The CDR3 runs to 14 residues. Germline values: CDR1 SGDLS, CDR2 YYNGEE. The ends were cut back, 0 bases at V and 2 bases at J, with 8 bases in the middle. The CDR3 DNA is TGTGCCAGCAGCGTAGGCCAACTCAACACTGAAGCTTTCTTT. As protein: CASSVGQLNTEAFF.

The chain couples TRBV2 to TRBJ1-2, with D possibly matching TRBD1 (5 bases). CDR1 and CDR2 from the germline V gene are SNHLY and FYNNEI. The CDR3 length is 13 residues. Trimming left V 8 bases short and J 8 bases short, with 18 bases between. The DNA of the CDR3 is TGTGCCAGCCCTCACCCACAAGGGGCCGGCTACACCTTC. Translating it yields CASPHPQGAGYTF. The variable domain in full, completed from reference TRBV2 and TRBJ1-2, reads EPEVTQTPSHQVTQMGQEVILRCVPISNHLYFYWYRQILGQKVEFLVSFYNNEISEKSEIFDDQFSVERPDGSNFTLKIRSTKLEDSAMYFCASPHPQGAGYTFGSGTRLTVV.

This chain joins TRBV6-5 and TRBJ2-3; D is unresolved. The CDR3 runs to 14 residues. Trimming took 0 bases from V and 5 from J, leaving 9 bases between them. Germline lookup yields CDR1 MNHEY and CDR2 SVGAGI. In DNA form, the CDR3 reads TGTGCCAGCAGTTACTCGTTTAGTGGAGATACGCAGTATTTT. It codes for CASSYSFSGDTQYF.

The chain has TRBV11-2 and TRBJ1-3; no firm D call. CDR3 length: 15 amino acids. Trimming pared 5 bases from V and 2 bases from J, leaving 13 bases between. Germline loops: CDR1 SGHAT, CDR2 FQNNGV. The DNA for the CDR3 is TGTGCCAGCAGCCGTATGATAGCGGCTGGAAACACCATATATTTT. Its protein product is CASSRMIAAGNTIYF. Variable domain in full (rest from reference TRBV11-2 and TRBJ1-3): EAGVAQSPRYKIIEKRQSVAFWCNPISGHATLYWYQQILGQGPKLLIQFQNNGVVDDSQLPKDRFSAERLKGVDSTLKIQPAKLEDSAVYLCASSRMIAAGNTIYFGEGSWLTVV.

This sequence joins TRBV14 and TRBJ2-5, with D uncertain. CDR1 is SGHDN and CDR2 is FVKESK in the germline V gene. V lost 2 bases and J lost 1, with 5 bases in between. The CDR3 length is 13 residues. This chain's CDR3 is CASSQSFQETQYF. The CDR3 DNA follows: TGTGCCAGCAGCCAAAGTTTCCAAGAGACCCAGTACTTC.

This clone has just one count. The chain recombines TRBV28 with TRBJ1-3, with TRBD1 as a possible D gene (5 bases). Germline-derived CDR1 and CDR2 are MDHEN and SYDVKM. This CDR3 region has 12 residues. The V and J ends lost 10 bases and 2 bases respectively, with 9 bases between them. CDR3 region: CATGTTGNTIYF. CDR3 coding DNA: TGTGCCACTGGGACCACTGGAAACACCATATATTTT.

Here the CDR3 reads CASSYGREGTEAFF. The DNA of the CDR3 is TGTGCCAGCAGTTACGGCAGGGAGGGCACTGAAGCTTTCTTT. The chain uses TRBV6-5 and TRBJ1-1; tentative D call: TRBD1 (5 bases). Trimming removed 2 bases at V and 4 bases at J, with 11 bases between. This CDR3 contains 14 residues. Germline values: CDR1 MNHEY, CDR2 SVGAGI.

This clone came up a few times. The V gene is TRBV18, the J gene TRBJ2-7; 9 bases match TRBD1. This CDR3 contains 14 residues. V dropped 6 bases and J dropped 5; count of bases not matched to a gene: 8. The V gene's germline CDR1 is KGHSH and CDR2 LQKENI. In nucleotides, the CDR3 is TGTGCCAGCTCCCCTGGACAGGGGTTCCACGAGCAGTACTTC. Translated: CASSPGQGFHEQYF.

V and J are TRBV6-5 and TRBJ2-2; D is perhaps TRBD1 (6 bases). This CDR3 has 14 amino acids. The V end lost 6 bases, the J end lost 4 bases, and 12 bases lay between the germline ends. Germline loops: CDR1 MNHEY, CDR2 SVGAGI. For the CDR3, the DNA is TGTGCCAGCAGCAGGACAGTGTCCACCGGGGAGCTGTTTTTT. Its translation: CASSRTVSTGELFF.

The genes are TRBV7-8 and TRBJ2-5, with TRBD2 as a possible D gene (5 bases). From germline, CDR1 is SGHVS and CDR2 FQNEAQ. Trimming took off 4 bases at V and 9 bases at J, with 9 bases between the two ends. This CDR3 is 11 amino acids long. In DNA, the CDR3 is TGTGCCAGCAGCTCCATCGGGGCCCAGTACTTC. Translation gives CASSSIGAQYF.

The rearrangement joins TRBV28 to TRBJ2-3; 10 positions match TRBD1. The CDR3 has 17 amino acids. Germline CDR1 reads MDHEN; CDR2 reads SYDVKM. Unmatched junction bases numbered 11, after V lost 5 bases and J lost 3 bases. The CDR3 is CASSAPSGTGDTDTQYF. DNA for the CDR3: TGTGCCAGCAGTGCTCCCTCCGGGACAGGGGATACAGATACGCAGTATTTT.

The chain has TRBV19 and TRBJ1-5; the D gene is possibly TRBD1 (5 bases). Trimming shortened V by 4 bases and J by 2 bases, and 15 bases separated the two germline ends. Germline assignment: CDR1 LNHDA and CDR2 SQIVND (reference sequence). The CDR3 is made up of 16 amino acids. In nucleotides, the CDR3 is TGTGCCAGTAGTAACCAAGGGGATTGGGGCAATCAGCCCCAGCATTTT. Translation gives CASSNQGDWGNQPQHF.

The chain is built from TRBV5-1 and TRBJ2-3; D ambiguous. Trimming took 0 bases from V and 4 from J, leaving 12 bases between them. Looked up from germline, CDR1 is SGHRS and CDR2 is YFSETQ. CDR3 length equals 15 residues. For the CDR3, the DNA is TGCGCCAGCAGCTTGGGTGTGGCAAGGTCAGATACGCAGTATTTT. It encodes CASSLGVARSDTQYF. The complete variable domain, with remaining parts taken from reference TRBV5-1 and TRBJ2-3, reads KAGVTQTPRYLIKTRGQQVTLSCSPISGHRSVSWYQQTPGQGLQFLFEYFSETQRNKGNFPGRFSGRQFSNSRSEMNVSTLELGDSALYLCASSLGVARSDTQYFGPGTRLTVL.

This clone was seen a single time. The chain links TRBV3-1 (or the pseudogene TRBV3-2) to TRBJ2-1, with D tentatively TRBD2 (5 bases). Trimming took off 3 bases at V and 6 bases at J, with 15 bases between the two ends. The germline V gene encodes CDR1 LGHDT and CDR2 YNNKEL (reference sequence). The CDR3 length is 15 residues. Here the CDR3 reads CASSQDPLLVNEQFF. The CDR3 DNA sequence: TGTGCCAGCAGCCAGGACCCCCTACTAGTCAATGAGCAGTTCTTC.

The chain has TRBV7-2 and TRBJ1-2, with TRBD1 as a possible D gene (5 bases). Germline V gene data show CDR1 as SGHTA and CDR2 as FQGNSA. This CDR3 comprises 15 residues. The V gene lost 4 bases and the J gene lost 4 bases, with 16 bases spanning the gap. This CDR3 is CASSSPSLGLYGYTF. DNA of the CDR3: TGTGCCAGCAGCTCCCCTTCCTTGGGACTCTATGGCTACACCTTC.

This clone has only one observation. The V gene is TRBV27, the J gene TRBJ2-7; D is undetermined. The CDR3 runs to 14 residues. The germline V gene has CDR1 MNHEY and CDR2 SMNVEV (reference sequence). Between the trimmed V and J ends, which lost 7 bases and 1 base, there was a span of 14 bases. CDR3 loop: CASKVMGMSYEQYF. CDR3 coding DNA: TGTGCCAGCAAAGTCATGGGAATGTCCTACGAGCAGTACTTC.

The chain joins TRBV2 to TRBJ2-3, with 7 positions matching TRBD1. CDR3 length: 15 residues. J gave up 2 bases and V 6 bases, and 8 bases lay outside the gene matches. The germline gives CDR1 SNHLY, CDR2 FYNNEI. In DNA form, the CDR3 reads TGTGCCAGCAGAGAGGGACAGACGAACACAGATACGCAGTATTTT. Translating it yields CASREGQTNTDTQYF.

The chain is built from TRBV28 and TRBJ2-5, with no clear D. V lost 5 bases and J 5 bases, leaving 15 bases between the germline ends. This CDR3 comprises 14 residues. Germline V CDR1 and CDR2: MDHEN, SYDVKM. The CDR3, as DNA: TGTGCCAGCAGTGGGGTCCCGGTTAGGGAGACCCAGTACTTC. The encoded protein is CASSGVPVRETQYF.

The chain links TRBV4-1 to TRBJ1-4; D gene unclear. V gave up 5 bases and J gave up 8 bases, with 12 bases separating them. Germline V gene lookup returns CDR1 MGHRA and CDR2 YSYEKL. The CDR3 length is 13 residues. This CDR3 is CASSTPHKEKLFF. The CDR3, as DNA: TGCGCCAGCAGCACACCTCACAAGGAAAAACTGTTTTTT.

The rearrangement uses TRBV9 and TRBJ1-2; D is unresolved. The ends were cut back, 7 bases at V and 0 bases at J, with 4 bases in the middle. CDR3 length: 11 residues. The germline V gene encodes CDR1 SGDLS and CDR2 YYNGEE. The CDR3 reads CASGPNYGYTF. CDR3 bases: TGTGCCAGCGGACCTAACTATGGCTACACCTTC.

The chain uses TRBV10-2 and TRBJ2-2; D possibly uses TRBD1 or TRBD2 (5 bases each). Germline lookup yields CDR1 WSHSY and CDR2 SAAADI. CDR3 size: 14 residues. Trimming took off 5 bases at V and 5 bases at J, with 12 bases between the two ends. CDR3 residues: CASSLVGATGELFF. CDR3 nucleotides: TGCGCCAGCAGTTTAGTCGGGGCTACCGGGGAGCTGTTTTTT.

This chain joins TRBV6-1 and TRBJ1-5; D remains ambiguous. This CDR3 has 14 amino acids. The V and J ends lost 2 bases and 1 base respectively, with 6 bases between them. Germline lookup yields CDR1 MNHNS and CDR2 SASEGT. The CDR3 DNA follows: TGTGCCAGCAGTGAACACAGAAGCAATCAGCCCCAGCATTTT. Amino acids: CASSEHRSNQPQHF.

The chain uses TRBV6-5 and TRBJ1-6; D is possibly TRBD1 (5 bases). The length of the CDR3 is 14 residues. Germline V gene lookup returns CDR1 MNHEY and CDR2 SVGAGI. V was trimmed by 2 bases and J by 10 bases, leaving 12 bases between them. CDR3 in DNA: TGTGCCAGCAGTTACGGGGGGTTAGGGTCACCCCTCCACTTT. Translation: CASSYGGLGSPLHF.

The rearrangement uses TRBV25-1 and TRBJ1-6, with D perhaps TRBD1 (5 bases). Trimming left V 7 bases short and J 6 bases short, with 16 bases between. This CDR3 has 15 residues. Germline V gene sequence: CDR1 MGHDK, CDR2 SYGVNS. CDR3 residues: CASTRGETVNSPLHF. The CDR3 DNA reads as TGTGCCAGCACCCGAGGGGAGACAGTTAATTCACCCCTCCACTTT.

The gene calls are TRBV5-6 and TRBJ1-1; TRBD1 might be the D (6 bases). The CDR3 length is 14 residues. The V and J ends lost 1 base and 7 bases respectively, with 14 bases between them. Germline CDR1 SGHDT, CDR2 YYEEEE. CDR3 residues: CASSLYRGANEAFF. Here the CDR3 DNA reads TGTGCCAGCAGCTTGTATAGGGGGGCTAATGAAGCTTTCTTT.

The rearrangement joins TRBV18 to TRBJ1-4, with D perhaps matching TRBD1 (6 bases). The length of the CDR3 is 11 residues. Between the trimmed V and J ends, which lost 6 bases and 13 bases, there was a span of 12 bases. Germline values: CDR1 KGHSH, CDR2 LQKENI. As DNA, the CDR3 is TGTGCCAGCTCGGGTTCGGACAGACTGTTTTTT. Translation: CASSGSDRLFF.